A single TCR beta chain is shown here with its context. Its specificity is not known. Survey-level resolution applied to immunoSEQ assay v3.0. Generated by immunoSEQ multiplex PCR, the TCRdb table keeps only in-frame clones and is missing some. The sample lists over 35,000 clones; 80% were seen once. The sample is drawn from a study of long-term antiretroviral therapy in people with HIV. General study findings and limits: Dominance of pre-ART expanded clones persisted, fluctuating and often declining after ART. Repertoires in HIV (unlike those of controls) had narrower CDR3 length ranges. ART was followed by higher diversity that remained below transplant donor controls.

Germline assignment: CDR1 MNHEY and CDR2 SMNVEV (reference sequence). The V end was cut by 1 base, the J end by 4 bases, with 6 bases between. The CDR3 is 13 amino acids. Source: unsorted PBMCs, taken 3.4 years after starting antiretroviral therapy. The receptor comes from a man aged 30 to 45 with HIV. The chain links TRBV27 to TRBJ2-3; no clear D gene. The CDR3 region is CASSLYKADTQYF. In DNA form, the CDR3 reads TGTGCCAGCAGTTTATACAAAGCAGATACGCAGTATTTT.